The 21 T cell receptor beta chains in this list originate from one sample, sequenced in a study of T cell clones after liver transplantation. The assay was immunoSEQ multiplex PCR, and TCRdb's table has in-frame clones only and misses some. This table holds about 72,000 clones, 90% found once. Sequencing was performed on CD4+ T cells from blood, taken before liver transplant. All receptors come from a human donor who received a liver transplant.

The V call is TRBV11-2, the J call TRBJ2-7, with D perhaps given as TRBD1 or TRBD2 (5 bases each). Deletions cut 6 bases from V and 3 bases from J, with 15 bases between. The CDR3 totals 14 residues. Germline CDR1 SGHAT, CDR2 FQNNGV. DNA of the CDR3: TGTGCCAGCAGATCATTGGGACGGTTCTACGAGCAGTACTTC. Translating gives CASRSLGRFYEQYF.

The J gene is TRBJ2-3, the V gene TRBV12-5; D not certain. The germline V gene encodes CDR1 LGHNT and CDR2 FRNRAP. The CDR3 totals 14 residues. V was cut by 2 bases and J by 5 bases, with 11 bases left in between. CDR3 in DNA: TGTGCTAGTGGTTTGACCGGCACCGGAGATACGCAGTATTTT. Protein sequence: CASGLTGTGDTQYF.

In DNA, the CDR3 is TGTGCCAGCAGTTACGGGCCAGGGTCCTCTGGAAACACCATATATTTT. This sequence encodes CASSYGPGSSGNTIYF. This chain links TRBV6-5 with TRBJ1-3; TRBD1 is a possible D gene (5 bases). Per germline, CDR1 MNHEY and CDR2 SVGAGI. The CDR3 totals 16 residues. V was shortened by 2 bases and J by 0 bases, with 11 bases between the two germline ends.

The J gene is TRBJ2-4, the V gene TRBV5-8; 8 bases match TRBD1. In germline, CDR1 is SGHTS, CDR2 YDEGEE. Germline trimming cut 3 bases from V and 7 bases from J; bases unmatched to any gene: 9. This CDR3 is built from 15 residues. The CDR3 spells CASSSRQGAWNIQYF. The CDR3 bases are TGTGCCAGCAGCTCACGGCAGGGGGCGTGGAACATTCAGTACTTC.

CDR3 DNA sequence: TGTGCCAGCAGCCCCGGGAGCGAGGGTTGGGAGACCCAGTACTTC. This gives the protein CASSPGSEGWETQYF. This chain links TRBV6-1 with TRBJ2-5; a weak D match, TRBD2 (6 bases). V was shortened by 6 bases and J by 5 bases, with 19 bases between the two germline ends. The CDR3 extends over 15 amino acids. Per the germline V gene, CDR1 is MNHNS and CDR2 is SASEGT.

The V call is TRBV5-5, the J call TRBJ2-7; D might be TRBD2 (5 bases). The CDR3 consists of 14 residues. CDR1 and CDR2 from the germline V gene are SGHKS and YYEKEE (reference sequence). The V gene lost 4 bases and the J gene lost 2 bases, with 13 bases spanning the gap. This CDR3 is CASSPGFNTYEQYF. The CDR3 DNA reads TGTGCCAGCAGCCCGGGATTTAACACCTACGAGCAGTACTTC.

J is TRBJ2-3 and V is TRBV11-3, with 10 positions matching TRBD2. CDR3 length: 17 residues. The germline gives CDR1 SGHNT, CDR2 YENEEA. The V gene end was trimmed by 1 base and the J gene end by 0 bases; junction bases not matched to a gene: 4. CDR3 in DNA: TGTGCCAGCAGCTTAGGCCAGACTAGCGGGAGCACAGATACGCAGTATTTT. Protein sequence: CASSLGQTSGSTDTQYF.

A few counts support this clone. V is TRBV9 and J is TRBJ1-1; no firm D call. CDR1 and CDR2 (germline): SGDLS, YYNGEE. CDR3 size: 14 residues. V was clipped by 3 bases and J by 1 base, with 10 bases between them. CDR3 region: CASSEGPANTEAFF. The CDR3 DNA reads TGTGCCAGCAGCGAAGGTCCAGCGAACACTGAAGCTTTCTTT.

This clone has only one observation. The chain recombines TRBV19 with TRBJ2-7, with 8 bases that match TRBD1. There are 15 residues in the CDR3. Germline CDR1 reads LNHDA; CDR2 reads SQIVND (reference sequence). J gave up 4 bases and V 1 base, and 6 bases lay outside the gene matches. DNA for the CDR3: TGTGCCAGTAGTATAGCGGACAGGGCTGTTTACGAGCAGTACTTC. Residues: CASSIADRAVYEQYF.

This chain connects TRBV7-8 to TRBJ2-2; D is possibly TRBD1 (5 bases). Deletions cut 5 bases from V and 7 bases from J, with 17 bases between. The CDR3 totals 15 residues. Germline V gene sequence: CDR1 SGHVS, CDR2 FQNEAQ. DNA of the CDR3: TGTGCCAGCAGCCTAACCCCCCAGGGTAGCGGGGAGCTGTTTTTT. Encoded protein: CASSLTPQGSGELFF.

The V and J genes are TRBV29-1 and TRBJ2-1; 8 bases agree with TRBD1. Losses at the gene ends were 8 bases for V and 8 bases for J; bases not matched to a gene: 14. The CDR3 length is 14 residues. Germline CDR1 reads SQVTM; CDR2 reads ANQGSEA. CDR3 loop: CSSRGQGASYEQFF. CDR3 sequence (DNA): TGCAGCTCCCGAGGGCAGGGGGCGAGCTATGAGCAGTTCTTC.

This clone was seen only a few times. The chain is built from TRBV11-2 and TRBJ1-4, with TRBD1 identical over 7 bases. Germline values: CDR1 SGHAT, CDR2 FQNNGV. J lost 2 bases, V lost 1 base, and 1 base had no gene match. There are 15 residues in the CDR3. CDR3 sequence reads: CASSLVRGTNEKLFF. The CDR3 nucleotides read TGTGCCAGCAGCTTAGTCAGGGGGACTAATGAAAAACTGTTTTTT.

The V call is TRBV4-3, the J call TRBJ2-5; 8 nucleotides line up with TRBD1. The J call may not be correct, given that the DNA end is closer to TRBJ2-7. The germline V gene encodes CDR1 LGHNA and CDR2 YSLEER. The CDR3 runs to 16 residues. The chain's CDR3 is CASSQDPQGGLDEQYF. CDR3 bases: TGCGCCAGCAGCCAAGACCCACAGGGGGGTTTGGACGAGCAGTACTTC.

A remark on this clone: Other nucleotide sequences in the sample specify the same CDR3. The J gene is TRBJ2-2, the V gene TRBV11-3; TRBD2 might be the D (6 bases). Germline V gives CDR1 SGHNT, CDR2 YENEEA. CDR3 length: 14 residues. V was cut by 0 bases and J by 4 bases, with 6 bases left in between. The CDR3 DNA sequence: TGTGCCAGCAGCTTAGAGGGGGGCACCGGGGAGCTGTTTTTT. This encodes CASSLEGGTGELFF.

Only one count was recorded for this clone. The chain couples TRBV18 to TRBJ2-3; D gene ambiguous. Germline V gene sequence: CDR1 KGHSH, CDR2 LQKENI. There are 15 residues in the CDR3. Deletions cut 3 bases from V and 0 bases from J, with 10 bases between. CDR3 coding DNA: TGTGCCAGCTCACCCAGCGAAACTAGCACAGATACGCAGTATTTT. Amino acid sequence: CASSPSETSTDTQYF.

This rearrangement joins TRBV5-1 to TRBJ1-4; 10 bases line up with TRBD1. The CDR3 has 16 residues. V was pared by 4 bases and J by 6 bases, with 9 bases of the junction left unmatched. Germline V CDR1 and CDR2: SGHRS, YFSETQ. CDR3 protein: CASSLISGTGDEKLFF. CDR3 in DNA: TGCGCCAGCAGCCTTATCTCCGGGACAGGGGATGAAAAACTGTTTTTT.

The chain employs TRBV6-6 and TRBJ1-6, with D maybe TRBD1 (6 bases). Deletions cut 8 bases from V and 5 bases from J, with 10 bases between. Germline V gene sequence: CDR1 MNHNY, CDR2 SVGAGI (reference sequence). The CDR3 contains 13 residues. The chain's CDR3 is CASRDTNNSPLHF. Here the CDR3 DNA reads TGTGCCAGCCGGGACACAAATAATTCACCCCTCCACTTT.

The chain has TRBV9 and TRBJ1-1; D gene uncertain. With 0 bases removed from V and 3 bases from J, the gap between germline ends came to 15 bases. This CDR3 has 16 amino acids. Germline lookup yields CDR1 SGDLS and CDR2 YYNGEE. The CDR3 DNA sequence: TGTGCCAGCAGCGTAGGGGCAGGAGCCGGGGACACTGAAGCTTTCTTT. As protein: CASSVGAGAGDTEAFF.

With regard to this clone: The sample has other DNA sequences that encode this CDR3 too. V is TRBV5-1 and J is TRBJ2-1; 9 positions agree with TRBD1. The junction had 4 bases not matched to a gene; V was cut back by 4 bases and J by 2 bases. The V gene's germline CDR1 is SGHRS and CDR2 YFSETQ. The CDR3 has 15 amino acids. Here the CDR3 reads CASSRDRGAYNEQFF. For the CDR3, the DNA is TGCGCCAGCAGCCGTGACAGGGGGGCCTACAATGAGCAGTTCTTC. Together with reference TRBV5-1 and TRBJ2-1, the CDR3 gives the full variable domain: KAGVTQTPRYLIKTRGQQVTLSCSPISGHRSVSWYQQTPGQGLQFLFEYFSETQRNKGNFPGRFSGRQFSNSRSEMNVSTLELGDSALYLCASSRDRGAYNEQFFGPGTRLTVL.

About this clone: Other DNA sequences in the same sample also yield this CDR3. The gene calls are TRBV29-1 and TRBJ2-4; D possibly corresponds to TRBD1 (7 bases). This CDR3 has 14 amino acids. V dropped 4 bases and J dropped 6 bases, with 16 bases sitting between them. Germline V CDR1 and CDR2: SQVTM, ANQGSEA. CDR3 nucleotide sequence: TGCAGCGTTGTGGAGGGGGCTGGGGGAAACATTCAGTACTTC. The encoded protein is CSVVEGAGGNIQYF.

The rearrangement links TRBV5-4 to TRBJ2-3; 8 bases fit TRBD2. The CDR3 consists of 16 residues. With V trimmed by 4 bases and J by 5 bases, 12 bases remained unmatched. Looked up from germline, CDR1 is SGHNT and CDR2 is YYREEE (reference sequence). The CDR3, as DNA: TGTGCCAGCAGCCAGGGGACTCCCCGGGAGGGAGATACGCAGTATTTT. This gives the protein CASSQGTPREGDTQYF.